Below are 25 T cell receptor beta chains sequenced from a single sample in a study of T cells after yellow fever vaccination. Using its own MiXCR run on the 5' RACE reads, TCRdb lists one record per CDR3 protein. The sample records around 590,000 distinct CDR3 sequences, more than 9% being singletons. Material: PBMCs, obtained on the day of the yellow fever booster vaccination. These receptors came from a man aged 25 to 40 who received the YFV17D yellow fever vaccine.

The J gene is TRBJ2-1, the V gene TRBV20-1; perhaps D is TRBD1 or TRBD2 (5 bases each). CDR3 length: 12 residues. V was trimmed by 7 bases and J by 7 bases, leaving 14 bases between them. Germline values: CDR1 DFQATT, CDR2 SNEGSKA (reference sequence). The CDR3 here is CSGGRGVNEQFF. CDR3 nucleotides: TGCAGTGGAGGAAGGGGAGTAAATGAGCAGTTCTTC.

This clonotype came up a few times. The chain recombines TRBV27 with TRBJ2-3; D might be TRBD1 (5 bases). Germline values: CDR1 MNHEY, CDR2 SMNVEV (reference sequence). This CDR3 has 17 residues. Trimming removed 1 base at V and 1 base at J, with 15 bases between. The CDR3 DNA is TGTGCCAGCAGTTTATTGGCAGGGAAGGCGGGCACAGATACGCAGTATTTT. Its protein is CASSLLAGKAGTDTQYF.

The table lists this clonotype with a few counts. The CDR3 loop reads CASSQGDSGRDEQFF. Here the CDR3 DNA reads TGCGCCAGCAGCCAAGGAGATAGCGGGAGAGATGAGCAGTTCTTC. V and J are TRBV4-3 and TRBJ2-1; 9 nucleotides line up with TRBD2. The V gene's germline CDR1 is LGHNA and CDR2 YSLEER. This CDR3 has 15 amino acids. The V gene end was trimmed by 1 base and the J gene end by 8 bases; junction bases not matched to a gene: 6.

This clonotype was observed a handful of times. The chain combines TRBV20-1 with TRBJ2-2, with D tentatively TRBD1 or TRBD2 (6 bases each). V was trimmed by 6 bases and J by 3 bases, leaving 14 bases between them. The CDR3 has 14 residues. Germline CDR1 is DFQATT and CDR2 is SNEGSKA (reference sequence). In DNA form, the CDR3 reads TGCAGTGCAAACCAAAGGGGGGACACCGGGGAGCTGTTTTTT. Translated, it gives CSANQRGDTGELFF.

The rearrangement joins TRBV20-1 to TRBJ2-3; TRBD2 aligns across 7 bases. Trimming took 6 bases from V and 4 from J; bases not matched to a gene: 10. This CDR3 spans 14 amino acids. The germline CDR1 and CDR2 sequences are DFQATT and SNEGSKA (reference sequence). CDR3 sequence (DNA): TGCAGTGCCAAAAGGGGCGGGAGTTCAGATACGCAGTATTTT. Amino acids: CSAKRGGSSDTQYF.

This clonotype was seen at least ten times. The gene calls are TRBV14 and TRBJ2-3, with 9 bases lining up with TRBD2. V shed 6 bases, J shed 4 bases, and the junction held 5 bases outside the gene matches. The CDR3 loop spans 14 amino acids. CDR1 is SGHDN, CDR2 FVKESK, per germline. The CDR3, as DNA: TGTGCCAGCAGTAGCGGGAGAGGTTCAGATACGCAGTATTTT. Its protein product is CASSSGRGSDTQYF.

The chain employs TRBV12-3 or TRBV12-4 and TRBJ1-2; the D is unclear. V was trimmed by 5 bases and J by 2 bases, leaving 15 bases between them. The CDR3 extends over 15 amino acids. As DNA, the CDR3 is TGTGCCAGCAGTCCGACCAACAGTGGGAACTATGGCTACACCTTC. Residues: CASSPTNSGNYGYTF.

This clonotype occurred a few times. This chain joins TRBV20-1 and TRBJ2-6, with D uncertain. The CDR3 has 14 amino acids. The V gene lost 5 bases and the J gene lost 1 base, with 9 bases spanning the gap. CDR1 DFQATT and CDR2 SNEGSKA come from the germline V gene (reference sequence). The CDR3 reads CSAAPHSGANVLTF. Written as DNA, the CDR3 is TGCAGTGCTGCACCCCATTCTGGGGCCAACGTCCTGACTTTC.

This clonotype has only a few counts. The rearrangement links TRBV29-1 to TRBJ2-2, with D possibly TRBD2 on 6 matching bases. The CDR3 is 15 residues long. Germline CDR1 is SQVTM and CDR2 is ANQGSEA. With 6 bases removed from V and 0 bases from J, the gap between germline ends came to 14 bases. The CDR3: CSVTPAGPNTGELFF. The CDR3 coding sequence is TGCAGCGTCACCCCGGCGGGACCGAACACCGGGGAGCTGTTTTTT.

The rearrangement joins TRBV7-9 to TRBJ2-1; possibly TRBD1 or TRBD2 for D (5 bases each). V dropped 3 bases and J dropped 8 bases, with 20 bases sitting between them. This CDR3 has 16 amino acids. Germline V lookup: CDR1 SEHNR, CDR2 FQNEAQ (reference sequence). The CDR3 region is CASSFFWTRGPYEQFF. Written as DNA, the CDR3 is TGTGCCAGCAGCTTCTTTTGGACGAGGGGTCCGTATGAGCAGTTCTTC.

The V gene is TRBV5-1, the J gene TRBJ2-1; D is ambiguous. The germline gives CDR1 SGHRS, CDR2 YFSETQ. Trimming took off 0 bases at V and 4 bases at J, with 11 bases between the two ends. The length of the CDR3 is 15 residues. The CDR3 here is CASSLARIRYNEQFF. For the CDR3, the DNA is TGCGCCAGCAGCTTGGCCAGAATAAGGTACAATGAGCAGTTCTTC.

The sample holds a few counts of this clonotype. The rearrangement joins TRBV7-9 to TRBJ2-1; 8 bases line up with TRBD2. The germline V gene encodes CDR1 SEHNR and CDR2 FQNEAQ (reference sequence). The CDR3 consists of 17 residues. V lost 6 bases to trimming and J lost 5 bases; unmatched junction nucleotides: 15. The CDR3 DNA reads TGTGCCAGCAGGCCCCTTGCCGGGACTAGAGGGCACAATGAGCAGTTCTTC. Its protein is CASRPLAGTRGHNEQFF.

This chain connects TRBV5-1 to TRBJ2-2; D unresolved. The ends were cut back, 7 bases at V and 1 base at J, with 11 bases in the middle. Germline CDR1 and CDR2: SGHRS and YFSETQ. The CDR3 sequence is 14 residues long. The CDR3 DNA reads TGCGCCAGCGAGATGGACGGGAACACCGGGGAGCTGTTTTTT. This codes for CASEMDGNTGELFF.

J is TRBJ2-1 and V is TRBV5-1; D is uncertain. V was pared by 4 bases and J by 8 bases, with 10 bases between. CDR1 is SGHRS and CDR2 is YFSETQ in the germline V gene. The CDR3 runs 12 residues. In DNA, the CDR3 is TGCGCCAGCAGCAGGAACTCGGATGAGCAGTTCTTC. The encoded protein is CASSRNSDEQFF.

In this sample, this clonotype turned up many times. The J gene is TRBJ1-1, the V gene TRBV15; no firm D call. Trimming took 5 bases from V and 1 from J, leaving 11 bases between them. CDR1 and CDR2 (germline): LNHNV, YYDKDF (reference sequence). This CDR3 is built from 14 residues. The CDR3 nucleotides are TGTGCCACCAGCCGGAATCGAGCGAACACTGAAGCTTTCTTT. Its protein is CATSRNRANTEAFF.

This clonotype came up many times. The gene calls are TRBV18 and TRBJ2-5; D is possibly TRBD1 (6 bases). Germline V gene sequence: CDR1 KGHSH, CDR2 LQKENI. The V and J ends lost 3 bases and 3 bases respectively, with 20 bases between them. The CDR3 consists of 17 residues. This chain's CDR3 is CASSPSWGLDRKETQYF. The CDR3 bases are TGTGCCAGCTCACCGAGCTGGGGGTTGGACAGAAAAGAGACCCAGTACTTC.

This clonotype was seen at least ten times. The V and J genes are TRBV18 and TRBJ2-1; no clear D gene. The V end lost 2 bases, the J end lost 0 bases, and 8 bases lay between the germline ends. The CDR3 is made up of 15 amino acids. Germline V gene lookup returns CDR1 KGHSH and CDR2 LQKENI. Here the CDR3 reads CASSPGLSSYNEQFF. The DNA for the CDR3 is TGTGCCAGCTCACCAGGCCTCAGCTCCTACAATGAGCAGTTCTTC.

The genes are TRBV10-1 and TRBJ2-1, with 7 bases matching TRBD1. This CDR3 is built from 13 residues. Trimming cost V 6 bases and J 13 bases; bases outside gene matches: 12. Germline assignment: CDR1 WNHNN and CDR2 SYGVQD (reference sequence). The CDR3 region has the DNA TGCGCCAGCAGCCGAGGGGGCAATGGCTTACAGTTCTTC. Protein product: CASSRGGNGLQFF.

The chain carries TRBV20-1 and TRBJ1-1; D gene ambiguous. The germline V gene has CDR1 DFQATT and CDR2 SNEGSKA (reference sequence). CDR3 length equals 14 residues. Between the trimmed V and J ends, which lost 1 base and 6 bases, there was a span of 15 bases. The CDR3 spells CSARGPGKDPEAFF. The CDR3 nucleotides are TGCAGTGCTAGAGGCCCAGGAAAGGACCCTGAAGCTTTCTTT.

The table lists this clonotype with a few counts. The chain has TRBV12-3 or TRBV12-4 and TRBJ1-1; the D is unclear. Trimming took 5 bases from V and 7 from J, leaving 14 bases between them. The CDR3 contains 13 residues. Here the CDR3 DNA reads TGTGCCAGCAGTATGATGAGGGTGAGTGAAGCTTTCTTT. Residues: CASSMMRVSEAFF.

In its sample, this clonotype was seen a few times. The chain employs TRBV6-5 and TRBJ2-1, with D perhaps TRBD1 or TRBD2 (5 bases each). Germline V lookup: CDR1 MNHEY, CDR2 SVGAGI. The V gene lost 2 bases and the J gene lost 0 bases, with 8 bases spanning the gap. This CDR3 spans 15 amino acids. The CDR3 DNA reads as TGTGCCAGCAGTTACCTGGGGACCTCCTACAATGAGCAGTTCTTC. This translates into CASSYLGTSYNEQFF.

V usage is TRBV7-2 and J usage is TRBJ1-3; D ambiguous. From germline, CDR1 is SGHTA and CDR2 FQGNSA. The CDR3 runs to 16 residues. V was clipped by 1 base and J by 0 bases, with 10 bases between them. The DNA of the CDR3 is TGTGCCAGCAGCTTAGTCGGTCGGAACTCTGGAAACACCATATATTTT. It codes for CASSLVGRNSGNTIYF.

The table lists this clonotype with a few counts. The CDR3 coding sequence is TGTGCCAGCAGCCCTAAGATACTAGCTAAACAAGAGACCCAGTACTTC. This encodes CASSPKILAKQETQYF. The rearrangement links TRBV5-5 to TRBJ2-5; tentatively, D is TRBD2 (6 bases). CDR1 is SGHKS, CDR2 YYEKEE, per germline (reference sequence). The V gene lost 4 bases and the J gene lost 2 bases, with 18 bases spanning the gap. CDR3 length equals 16 residues.

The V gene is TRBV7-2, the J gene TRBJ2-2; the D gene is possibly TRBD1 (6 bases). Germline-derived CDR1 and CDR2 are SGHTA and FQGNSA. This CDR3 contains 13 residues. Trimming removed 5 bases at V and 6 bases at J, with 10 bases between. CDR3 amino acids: CASSPRQAGELFF. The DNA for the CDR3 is TGTGCCAGCAGCCCCAGACAGGCCGGGGAGCTGTTTTTT.

The CDR3 spells CSARSRGPHEQYF. CDR3 nucleotide sequence: TGCAGTGCTAGATCTAGGGGACCCCACGAGCAGTACTTC. J is TRBJ2-7 and V is TRBV20-1, with D possibly called TRBD1 or TRBD2 (5 bases each). The CDR3 sequence is 13 residues long. Germline-derived CDR1 and CDR2 are DFQATT and SNEGSKA (reference sequence). The germline V and J ends were trimmed by 2 bases and 5 bases, with 13 bases remaining between them.